Listed below are T cell receptor beta chains from one sample, sequenced in a study of CD8 T cells in ankylosing spondylitis. TCRdb reanalysed the 5' RACE reads using MiXCR and keeps one entry per CDR3 protein. The data hold under 400,000 distinct CDR3 sequences, with approximately 10% observed a single time. Sequencing was done on a sample of blood, either unsorted or a sorted T cell fraction (not recorded which). The receptors stem from a female donor with ankylosing spondylitis or in good health (not recorded which). Both conserved end residues are part of each CDR3. Each record gives: J gene, V gene, clone size, CDR3 length, D gene, CDR3 DNA, CDR3 protein. D genes are given only for firm matches. Size tells how often a clone was seen (once, few, many) or the class of an expanded clone, and some rows leave it out.

TRBJ2-5,TRBV5-1,many,14,.,TGCGCCAGCAAGACCGGGACTGCCCAAGAGACCCAGTACTTC,CASKTGTAQETQYF
TRBJ2-7,TRBV6-2/TRBV6-3,.,13,.,TGTGCCAGCAGTTACGTACTGTCGGGCGAGCAGTACTTC,CASSYVLSGEQYF
TRBJ1-6,TRBV12-3/TRBV12-4,.,13,.,TGTGCCAGCAGTCAGGGAATCAATTCACCCCTCCACTTT,CASSQGINSPLHF
TRBJ2-3,TRBV11-2,few,16,.,TGTGCCAGCAGCTTTCGGCGAGCGACTAGCACAGATACGCAGTATTTT,CASSFRRATSTDTQYF
TRBJ1-1,TRBV11-2,few,13,.,TGTGCCAGCACCCCGGGGGCAGGCCTGGAGGCTTTCTTT,CASTPGAGLEAFF
TRBJ2-5,TRBV12-3/TRBV12-4,few,15,.,TGTGCCAGCAGTTTTGGGCAGAGGAGTGGCGGGACCCAGTACTTC,CASSFGQRSGGTQYF
TRBJ1-2,TRBV5-1,many,13,.,TGCGCCAGCAGCTTAAAGGGTGAATATGGCTACACCTTC,CASSLKGEYGYTF
TRBJ2-7,TRBV20-1,many,13,TRBD2,TGCAGTGCCGGACTAGCGGGAAACTACGAGCAGTACTTC,CSAGLAGNYEQYF
TRBJ2-5,TRBV7-7,.,16,TRBD1,TGTGCCAGCAGCTTGGCCCAAACAGGGGGCGGGGAGACCCAGTACTTC,CASSLAQTGGGETQYF
TRBJ2-2,TRBV7-2,many,14,TRBD2,TGTGCCACCTCCGGGACTAGCAGGGTCGGGGAGCTGTTTTTT,CATSGTSRVGELFF
TRBJ1-6,TRBV7-2,.,15,.,TGTGCCAGCAGCCAATACGGCTTGTATAATTCACCCCTCCACTTT,CASSQYGLYNSPLHF
TRBJ2-1,TRBV7-2,.,15,TRBD2,TGTGCCAGCAGCTTAGTCAGCGGGGGTAACAATGAGCAGTTCTTC,CASSLVSGGNNEQFF
TRBJ2-5,TRBV5-1,many,14,.,TGCGCCAGCAGCTTGGTGGACAGCCAAGAGACCCAGTACTTC,CASSLVDSQETQYF
TRBJ1-1,TRBV5-1,.,15,.,TGCGCCAGCAGCCCCGATGGTACCGGGTCTTTGAAGTCTTTCTTT,CASSPDGTGSLKSFF
TRBJ1-2,TRBV5-1,many,16,TRBD1,TGCGCCAGCAGTTTCAAGACCGGACAGGGGCCATATGGCTACACCTTC,CASSFKTGQGPYGYTF
TRBJ1-1,TRBV5-8,many,16,.,TGTGCCAGCAGCTTGCGAACAGGTGGGCGAAGCACTGAAGCTTTCTTT,CASSLRTGGRSTEAFF
TRBJ2-7,TRBV19,few,14,.,TGTGCCAGTAGTATGGAGAGGGTTGCAAACGAGCAGTACTTC,CASSMERVANEQYF
TRBJ2-2,TRBV12-3/TRBV12-4,many,16,TRBD1,TGTGCCAGCAGCAATACAGGGGTATTGTCTATCGGGGAGCTGTTTTTT,CASSNTGVLSIGELFF
TRBJ2-2,TRBV20-1,.,16,TRBD2,TGCAGTGCTAGAGATCTTGCTAGCGGGAGCGCCGGGGAGCTGTTTTTT,CSARDLASGSAGELFF
TRBJ2-5,TRBV11-2,few,12,.,TGTGCCAGCAGCGAGGGAAAAGAGACCCAGTACTTC,CASSEGKETQYF
TRBJ2-7,TRBV28,few,15,.,TGTGCCAGCAGCCAACCCGGGGTCAGGGCCTACGAGCAGTACTTC,CASSQPGVRAYEQYF
TRBJ1-4,TRBV20-1,many,15,TRBD1,TGCAGTGCTAGTCGCGGACAGGGGGCTTACGAAAAACTGTTTTTT,CSASRGQGAYEKLFF
TRBJ2-3,TRBV7-8,many,16,.,TGTGCCAGCAGTGACCGGAGCGCCCGTAGCACAGATACGCAGTATTTT,CASSDRSARSTDTQYF
TRBJ1-2,TRBV5-1,many,14,TRBD1,TGCGCCAGCAGCTCCGGGACAGGGCACTATGGCTACACCTTC,CASSSGTGHYGYTF
TRBJ2-7,TRBV5-5,.,15,.,TGTGCCAGCAGCTTTACTTCCCAGACTTCTCGCGAGCAGTACTTC,CASSFTSQTSREQYF
TRBJ2-3,TRBV28,few,14,.,TGTGCCAGCAGCATACAAAATGGGGCAGATACGCAGTATTTT,CASSIQNGADTQYF
TRBJ2-1,TRBV7-2,few,13,.,TGTGCCAGCGTCAAGGGAGCGTACAATGAGCAGTTCTTC,CASVKGAYNEQFF
TRBJ2-5,TRBV7-9,many,14,TRBD2,TGTGCCAGCAGCTTAAGAGCGGGAGGAGAGACCCAGTACTTC,CASSLRAGGETQYF
TRBJ2-7,TRBV9,many,15,TRBD1,TGTGCCAGCAGCCTCTGGACAGGGAGCTCCTACGAGCAGTACTTC,CASSLWTGSSYEQYF
TRBJ1-1,TRBV20-1,many,17,TRBD1,TGCAGTGCTAGAGTCTTGGGACAGGGAAAGGAGTACACTGAAGCTTTCTTT,CSARVLGQGKEYTEAFF
TRBJ2-3,TRBV7-3,few,16,TRBD2,TGTGCCAGCAGTATAGCGGGGGGGCGCACCACAGATACGCAGTATTTT,CASSIAGGRTTDTQYF
TRBJ2-6,TRBV12-3/TRBV12-4,.,14,.,TGTGCCAGCAGTTTGAGGGCCGTCCCCAACGTCCTGACTTTC,CASSLRAVPNVLTF
TRBJ2-3,TRBV15,.,15,.,TGTGCCACCAGCGTCAGGGAAGGTGGCACAGATACGCAGTATTTT,CATSVREGGTDTQYF
TRBJ2-5,TRBV6-1,many,15,.,TGTGCCAGCAGCCCAACTATTGGGTTGGGGGAGACCCAGTACTTC,CASSPTIGLGETQYF
TRBJ2-5,TRBV10-3,few,14,TRBD1,TGTGCCATCAGTCGGACAGGGAATGGAGAGACCCAGTACTTC,CAISRTGNGETQYF
TRBJ2-7,TRBV4-2,.,15,TRBD1,TGTGCCAGCAGCCAAGCCGGGACAGAGGGCTACGAGCAGTACTTC,CASSQAGTEGYEQYF
TRBJ2-1,TRBV5-1,many,20,TRBD2,TGCGCCAGCAGCTCGAGGGGACTAGCGGGACGGGAATTCGGGTACAATGAGCAGTTCTTC,CASSSRGLAGREFGYNEQFF
TRBJ2-2,TRBV7-9,many,15,TRBD1,TGTGCCAGCAGCACAGGGACAGTTAACACCGGGGAGCTGTTTTTT,CASSTGTVNTGELFF
TRBJ2-5,TRBV14,few,18,TRBD2,TGTGCCAGCAGTCCAAGAACTCTGTCAGCGGGAGGGCTGGAGACCCAGTACTTC,CASSPRTLSAGGLETQYF
TRBJ1-5,TRBV5-6,few,15,.,TGTGCCAGCAGTAAAAGGGCAGCCCGCAATCAGCCCCAGCATTTT,CASSKRAARNQPQHF
TRBJ2-2,TRBV29-1,few,14,.,TGCAGCGTGCTCACATATCAGAACACCGGGGAGCTGTTTTTT,CSVLTYQNTGELFF
TRBJ2-3,TRBV20-1,many,16,TRBD1,TGCAGTGCTAGCCCCAACGACAGGGGGGTGGTAGATACGCAGTATTTT,CSASPNDRGVVDTQYF
TRBJ1-6,TRBV12-3/TRBV12-4,many,15,.,TGTGCCAGCAGTCTAAACGGGACTCCGAATTCACCCCTCCACTTT,CASSLNGTPNSPLHF
TRBJ2-7,TRBV20-1,many,12,TRBD2,TGCAGTGCTGCTAGCGGGAGTAACGAGCAGTACTTC,CSAASGSNEQYF
TRBJ2-3,TRBV7-9,many,10,.,TGTGCCAGCAGCTTGGGAACGCAGTATTTT,CASSLGTQYF
TRBJ2-1,TRBV20-1,few,14,TRBD2,TGCAGTGCTGGGCAAGCGGGAGGGCCCGATGAGCAGTTCTTC,CSAGQAGGPDEQFF
TRBJ2-7,TRBV29-1,few,13,TRBD1,TGCAGCGTTCGGGACAGGGACTCCGACGAGCAGTACTTC,CSVRDRDSDEQYF
TRBJ2-3,TRBV11-2,many,14,.,TGTGCCAGCAGCTCCCGGACCACCACAGATACGCAGTATTTT,CASSSRTTTDTQYF
TRBJ2-2,TRBV10-3,.,16,TRBD1,TGTGCCATCAGTGAGTCTGGGACAGGGGGTACCGGGGAGCTGTTTTTT,CAISESGTGGTGELFF
TRBJ1-2,TRBV12-3/TRBV12-4,many,12,.,TGTGCCAGCACTAAGTCTCCCTCAGGCTACACCTTC,CASTKSPSGYTF
TRBJ2-7,TRBV7-2,many,14,TRBD1,TGTGCCAGCAGCTTGGACAGGGGGACCTACGAGCAGTACTTC,CASSLDRGTYEQYF
TRBJ2-3,TRBV6-5,many,16,TRBD2,TGTGCCAGCAGTCTACACGGGACTAGCGGCACAGATACGCAGTATTTT,CASSLHGTSGTDTQYF
TRBJ2-3,TRBV20-1,.,14,.,TGCAGTGCTAGACCGACAGCTAGCACAGATACGCGGTATTTT,CSARPTASTDTRYF